The 8 T cell receptor beta chains reported below all come from one sample, sequenced in a study of blood T cell repertoires in COVID-19. Only in-frame clones appear in the TCRdb table, and some are missing; sequencing was by immunoSEQ multiplex PCR. The sample lists more than 350,000 clones, more than 70% occurring once. Sequenced input: peripheral blood. These receptors were collected from a woman aged 25 to 45 with COVID-19, enrolled during active disease.

This rearrangement joins TRBV24-1 to TRBJ2-5, with 11 bases that match TRBD2. Germline V gives CDR1 KGHDR, CDR2 SFDVKD. The J segment lost 4 bases and the V segment lost 4 bases, leaving 10 bases of the junction unmatched. The CDR3 has 17 amino acids. CDR3 sequence: CATSESIAGGRGETQYF. The CDR3 coding sequence is TGTGCCACCAGTGAGTCTATAGCGGGAGGGCGAGGAGAGACCCAGTACTTC.

The chain combines TRBV19 with TRBJ2-1; weak D call: TRBD1 (6 bases). V was cut by 2 bases and J by 3 bases, with 11 bases left in between. This CDR3 comprises 15 residues. Germline V gene data show CDR1 as LNHDA and CDR2 as SQIVND (reference sequence). This chain's CDR3 is CASSISDRSYNEQFF. The CDR3 DNA sequence: TGTGCCAGTAGTATAAGTGACAGGAGCTACAATGAGCAGTTCTTC.

This sequence joins TRBV3-1 (or the pseudogene TRBV3-2) and TRBJ1-4; D is possibly TRBD1 (6 bases). The V end was cut by 3 bases, the J end by 7 bases, with 9 bases between. The CDR3 consists of 13 residues. CDR1 and CDR2 (germline): LGHDT, YNNKEL (reference sequence). CDR3 sequence: CASSHQGFEKLFF. The CDR3 DNA follows: TGTGCCAGCAGCCACCAGGGGTTTGAAAAACTGTTTTTT.

The chain is built from TRBV28 and TRBJ2-7; 8 bases map to TRBD1. The germline V gene encodes CDR1 MDHEN and CDR2 SYDVKM. The CDR3 loop spans 13 amino acids. Trimming took 2 bases from V and 4 from J; bases not matched to a gene: 1. The CDR3 DNA sequence: TGTGCCAGCAGTTTAAGGACAGGGTACGAGCAGTACTTC. Translating it yields CASSLRTGYEQYF.

J is TRBJ2-1 and V is TRBV23-1, with 13 bases identical to TRBD2. TRBV23-1 is marked as an open reading frame, function uncertain. The V gene end was trimmed by 0 bases and the J gene end by 0 bases; junction bases not matched to a gene: 11. This CDR3 region has 21 residues. The CDR3 region is CASSQSVHGTSGTSSYNEQFF. As DNA, the CDR3 is TGCGCCAGCAGTCAATCGGTTCATGGGACTAGCGGGACAAGCTCCTACAATGAGCAGTTCTTC.

This chain joins TRBV9 and TRBJ2-1, with TRBD2 matching over 10 bases. V shed 4 bases and J 4 bases; nucleotides not matched to a gene: 8. This CDR3 spans 16 amino acids. Germline CDR1 is SGDLS and CDR2 is YYNGEE. The CDR3 loop reads CASSLAGEFPYNEQFF. Here the CDR3 DNA reads TGTGCCAGCAGCCTAGCGGGAGAATTCCCTTACAATGAGCAGTTCTTC.

This chain joins TRBV5-1 and TRBJ1-4; D unresolved. Between the trimmed V and J ends, which lost 1 base and 2 bases, there was a span of 12 bases. This CDR3 spans 16 amino acids. CDR1 and CDR2 (germline): SGHRS, YFSETQ. DNA of the CDR3: TGCGCCAGCAGCTTGTTGGCTAGAACCACTAATGAAAAACTGTTTTTT. This codes for CASSLLARTTNEKLFF.

The rearrangement uses TRBV25-1 and TRBJ2-7; D gene uncertain. This CDR3 contains 12 residues. Per the germline V gene, CDR1 is MGHDK and CDR2 is SYGVNS. Trimming stripped 7 bases from V and 3 bases from J, with 10 bases between. Written as DNA, the CDR3 is TGTGCCAGCATAGGAGATGGCTACGAGCAGTACTTC. This encodes CASIGDGYEQYF.